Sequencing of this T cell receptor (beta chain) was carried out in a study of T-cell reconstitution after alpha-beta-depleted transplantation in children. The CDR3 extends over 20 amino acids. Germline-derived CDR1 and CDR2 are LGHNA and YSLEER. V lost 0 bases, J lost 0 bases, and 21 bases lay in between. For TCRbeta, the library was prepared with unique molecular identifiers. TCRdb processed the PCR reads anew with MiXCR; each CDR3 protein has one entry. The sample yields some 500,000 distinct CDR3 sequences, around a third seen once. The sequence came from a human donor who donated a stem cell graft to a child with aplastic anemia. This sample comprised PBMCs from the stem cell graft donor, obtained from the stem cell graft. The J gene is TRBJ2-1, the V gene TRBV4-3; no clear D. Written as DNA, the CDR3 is TGCGCCAGCAGCCAAGAATCGATCTTCCACTTCTCGAGCTCCTACAATGAGCAGTTCTTC. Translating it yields CASSQESIFHFSSSYNEQFF.